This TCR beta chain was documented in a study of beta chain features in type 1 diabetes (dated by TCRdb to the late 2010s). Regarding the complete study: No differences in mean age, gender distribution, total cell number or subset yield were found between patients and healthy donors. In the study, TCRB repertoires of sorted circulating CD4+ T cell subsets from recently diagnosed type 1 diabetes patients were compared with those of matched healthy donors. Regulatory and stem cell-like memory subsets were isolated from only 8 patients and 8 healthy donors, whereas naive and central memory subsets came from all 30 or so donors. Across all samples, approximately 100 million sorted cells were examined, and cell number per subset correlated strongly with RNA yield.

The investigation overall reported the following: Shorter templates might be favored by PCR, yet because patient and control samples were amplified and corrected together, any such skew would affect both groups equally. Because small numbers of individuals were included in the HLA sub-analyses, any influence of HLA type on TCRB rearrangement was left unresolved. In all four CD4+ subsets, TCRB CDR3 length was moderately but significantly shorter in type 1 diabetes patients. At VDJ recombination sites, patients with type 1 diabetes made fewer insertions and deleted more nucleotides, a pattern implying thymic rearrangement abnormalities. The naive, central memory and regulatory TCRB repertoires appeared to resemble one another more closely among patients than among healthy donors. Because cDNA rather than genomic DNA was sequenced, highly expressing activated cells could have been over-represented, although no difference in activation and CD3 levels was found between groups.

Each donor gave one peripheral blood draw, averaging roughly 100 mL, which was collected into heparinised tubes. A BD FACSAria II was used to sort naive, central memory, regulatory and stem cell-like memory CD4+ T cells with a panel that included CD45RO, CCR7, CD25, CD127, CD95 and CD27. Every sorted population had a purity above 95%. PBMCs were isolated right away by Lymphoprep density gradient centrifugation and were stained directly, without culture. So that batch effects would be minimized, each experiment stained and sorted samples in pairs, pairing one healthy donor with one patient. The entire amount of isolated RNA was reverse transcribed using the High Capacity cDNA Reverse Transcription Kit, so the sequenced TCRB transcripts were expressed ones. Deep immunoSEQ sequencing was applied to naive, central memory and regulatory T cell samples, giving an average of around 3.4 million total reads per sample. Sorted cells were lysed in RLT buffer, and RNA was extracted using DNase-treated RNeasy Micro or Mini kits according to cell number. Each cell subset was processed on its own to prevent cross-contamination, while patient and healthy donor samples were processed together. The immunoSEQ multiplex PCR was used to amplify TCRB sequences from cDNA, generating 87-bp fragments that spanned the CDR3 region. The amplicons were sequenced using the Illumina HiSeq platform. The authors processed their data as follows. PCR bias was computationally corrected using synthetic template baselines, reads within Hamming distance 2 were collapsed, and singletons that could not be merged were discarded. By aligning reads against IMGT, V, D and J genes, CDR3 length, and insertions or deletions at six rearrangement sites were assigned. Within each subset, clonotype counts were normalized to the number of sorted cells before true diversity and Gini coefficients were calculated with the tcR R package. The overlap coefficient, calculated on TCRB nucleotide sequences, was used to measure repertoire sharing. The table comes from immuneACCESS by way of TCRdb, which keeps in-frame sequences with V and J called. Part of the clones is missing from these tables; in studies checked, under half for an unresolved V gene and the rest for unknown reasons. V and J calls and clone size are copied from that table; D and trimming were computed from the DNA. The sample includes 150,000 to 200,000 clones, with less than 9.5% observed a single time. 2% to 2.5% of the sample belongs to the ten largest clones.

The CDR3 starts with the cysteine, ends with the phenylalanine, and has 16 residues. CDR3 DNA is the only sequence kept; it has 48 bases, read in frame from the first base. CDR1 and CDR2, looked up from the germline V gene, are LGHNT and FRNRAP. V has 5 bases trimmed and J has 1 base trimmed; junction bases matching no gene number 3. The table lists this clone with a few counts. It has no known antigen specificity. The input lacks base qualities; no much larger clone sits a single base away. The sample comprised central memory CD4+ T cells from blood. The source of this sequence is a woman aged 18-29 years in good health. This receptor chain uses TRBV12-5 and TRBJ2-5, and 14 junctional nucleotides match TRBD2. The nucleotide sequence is TGTGCTAGTGGTCTTGGACTAGCGGGGGGCCAAGAGACCCAGTACTTC. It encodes CASGLGLAGGQETQYF. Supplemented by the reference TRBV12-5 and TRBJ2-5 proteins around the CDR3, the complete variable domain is DARVTQTPRHKVTEMGQEVTMRCQPILGHNTVFWYRQTMMQGLELLAYFRNRAPLDDSGMPKDRFSAEMPDATLATLKIQPSEPRDSAVYFCASGLGLAGGQETQYFGPGTRLLVL.